A selection of T cell receptor beta chains follows, all from one sample in a study of early T cells in non-severe SARS-CoV-2 infection. Using its own MiXCR run on the 5' RACE reads, TCRdb lists one record per CDR3 protein. Altogether tens of thousands of distinct CDR3 sequences are present, roughly 5.3% being singletons, with the ten largest covering roughly 7%. Input material: whole blood. The receptor set was obtained from an adult who was a healthcare worker with PCR-confirmed SARS-CoV-2 infection or an uninfected control (not recorded which). The CDR3 runs from the conserved cysteine through the conserved F or W. D genes are given only for firm matches. Expanded clones are given a class, and other clones once, few, many or no size at all.

many,TRBJ1-2,TRBV7-9,.,CASSPSRIYGYTF,TGTGCCAGCAGCCCGAGCAGAATTTATGGCTACACCTTC
many,TRBJ2-6,TRBV12-5,.,CASGPGGQTNVLTF,TGTGCTAGTGGTCCCGGGGGTCAGACCAACGTCCTGACTTTC
many,TRBJ2-1,TRBV30,.,CAWSVLREQFF,TGTGCCTGGAGTGTTTTACGTGAGCAGTTCTTC
few,TRBJ1-6,TRBV7-2,.,CASSIRPGGLGSIRSPLHF,TGTGCCAGCAGCATCCGTCCCGGGGGCTTAGGTAGTATAAGATCACCCCTCCACTTT
many,TRBJ1-1,TRBV29-1,.,CSGRPGNTEAFF,TGCAGCGGGAGGCCGGGGAACACTGAAGCTTTCTTT
many,TRBJ2-1,TRBV7-2,.,CASSFPRPATNEQFF,TGTGCCAGCAGCTTCCCGAGACCAGCTACAAATGAGCAGTTCTTC
many,TRBJ2-2,TRBV7-6,.,CASSPDGGTNTGELFF,TGTGCCAGCAGCCCAGACGGGGGAACGAACACCGGGGAGCTGTTTTTT
many,TRBJ1-4,TRBV10-3,.,CAISESLGEKLFF,TGTGCCATCAGTGAGTCATTAGGTGAAAAACTGTTTTTT
.,TRBJ2-1,TRBV4-1,.,CASSHTGTSGEFF,TGCGCCAGCAGCCATACCGGGACCTCCGGAGAGTTCTTC
few,TRBJ1-6,TRBV30,.,CAWTQARSYNSPLHF,TGTGCCTGGACACAGGCCCGCTCCTATAATTCACCCCTCCACTTT
many,TRBJ2-5,TRBV7-2,.,CASSLVPVGKTQYF,TGTGCCAGCAGCTTAGTCCCAGTAGGCAAGACCCAGTACTTC
many,TRBJ2-5,TRBV29-1,.,CSVSDGGQETQYF,TGCAGCGTCTCTGACGGGGGCCAAGAGACCCAGTACTTC
many,TRBJ2-3,TRBV29-1,TRBD2,CSGSGGAADTQYF,TGCAGCGGTAGCGGGGGTGCGGCAGATACGCAGTATTTT
.,TRBJ1-5,TRBV5-4,.,CASSNAEDGANQPQHF,TGTGCCAGCAGCAACGCAGAGGACGGAGCCAATCAGCCCCAGCATTTT
.,TRBJ2-5,TRBV12-5,.,CASGPGTRDQETQYF,TGTGCTAGTGGTCCAGGGACGCGGGACCAAGAGACCCAGTACTTC
many,TRBJ1-2,TRBV12-3/TRBV12-4,TRBD1,CASNRQGLHGYTF,TGTGCCAGCAACCGACAGGGATTGCATGGCTACACCTTC
.,TRBJ1-2,TRBV15,.,CATSREGRGNYGYTF,TGTGCCACCAGCAGAGAAGGAAGAGGGAACTATGGCTACACCTTC
many,TRBJ1-5,TRBV28,.,CASSSPNQPQHF,TGTGCCAGCAGTTCCCCCAATCAGCCCCAGCATTTT
many,TRBJ2-3,TRBV5-6,TRBD1,CASSTPGRGGSDTQYF,TGTGCCAGCAGCACACCGGGAAGAGGGGGCTCAGATACGCAGTATTTT
many,TRBJ1-5,TRBV7-7,.,CASSRGGPPNQPQHF,TGTGCCAGCAGCCGGGGGGGCCCTCCCAATCAGCCCCAGCATTTT
few,TRBJ1-1,TRBV29-1,TRBD1,CSVLNRGRPNTEAFF,TGCAGCGTTTTAAACAGGGGGCGACCGAACACTGAAGCTTTCTTT
many,TRBJ1-2,TRBV30,TRBD1,CAWSRLPGQGTVGYTF,TGTGCCTGGAGCCGACTTCCCGGACAGGGTACGGTTGGCTACACCTTC
many,TRBJ1-1,TRBV4-3,.,CASSQLDSSNTEAFF,TGCGCCAGCAGCCAATTGGACAGTTCGAACACTGAAGCTTTCTTT
many,TRBJ2-3,TRBV24-1,.,CATSGTVGLFTDTQYF,TGTGCCACCAGTGGTACGGTCGGCTTATTCACAGATACGCAGTATTTT
.,TRBJ1-5,TRBV2,.,CASREDGSNQPQHF,TGTGCCAGCAGAGAAGACGGTAGCAATCAGCCCCAGCATTTT
many,TRBJ1-4,TRBV27,TRBD1,CASSSQGANEKLFF,TGTGCCAGCAGCTCGCAGGGGGCAAATGAAAAACTGTTTTTT